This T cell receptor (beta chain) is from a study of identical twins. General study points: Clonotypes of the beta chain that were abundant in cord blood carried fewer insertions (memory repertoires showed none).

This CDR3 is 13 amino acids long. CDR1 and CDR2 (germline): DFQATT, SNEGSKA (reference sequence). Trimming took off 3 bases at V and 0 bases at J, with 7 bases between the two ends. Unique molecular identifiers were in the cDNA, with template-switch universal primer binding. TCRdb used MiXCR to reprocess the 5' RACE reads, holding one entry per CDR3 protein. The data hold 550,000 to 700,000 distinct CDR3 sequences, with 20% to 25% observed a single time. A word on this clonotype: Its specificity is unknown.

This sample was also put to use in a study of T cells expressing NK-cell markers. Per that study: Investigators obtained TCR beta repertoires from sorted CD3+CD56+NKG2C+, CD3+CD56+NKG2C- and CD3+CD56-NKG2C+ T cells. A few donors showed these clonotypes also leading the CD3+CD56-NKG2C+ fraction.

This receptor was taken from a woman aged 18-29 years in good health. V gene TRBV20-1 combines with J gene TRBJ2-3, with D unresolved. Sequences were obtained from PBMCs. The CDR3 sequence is CSARPTSTDTQYF. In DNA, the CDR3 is TGCAGTGCTAGGCCAACTAGCACAGATACGCAGTATTTT.